The 13 T cell receptor beta chains in this list originate from one sample, sequenced in a study of blood T cell repertoires in COVID-19. Assay: immunoSEQ multiplex PCR; the TCRdb copy retains only in-frame clones and omits some. Of roughly 150,000 clones listed, roughly nine tenths were seen once; the top ten hold about an eighth. Sequenced input: peripheral blood. The receptors here all came from a man between 18 and 29 years old with COVID-19, enrolled during active disease.

V is TRBV6-5 and J is TRBJ2-7; 8 bases fit TRBD1. The length of the CDR3 is 15 residues. From germline, CDR1 is MNHEY and CDR2 SVGAGI. After removal of 2 bases from V and 5 bases from J, the junction contained 8 bases not matched to a gene. The CDR3 coding sequence is TGTGCCAGCAGTTACGACGGTCAGGGGGCCCACGAGCAGTACTTC. It yields the protein CASSYDGQGAHEQYF.

This clone was seen repeatedly, ten times or more. The chain is built from TRBV3-1 (or the pseudogene TRBV3-2) and TRBJ1-1; no firm D call. With 2 bases removed from V and 3 bases from J, the gap between germline ends came to 10 bases. This CDR3 has 14 amino acids. CDR1 and CDR2 from the germline V gene are LGHDT and YNNKEL (reference sequence). The CDR3 is CASSQSYRDTEAFF. CDR3 sequence (DNA): TGTGCCAGCAGCCAATCCTACAGAGACACTGAAGCTTTCTTT.

This chain joins TRBV6-5 and TRBJ1-6, with 8 bases lining up with TRBD1. The CDR3 covers 13 residues. Germline lookup yields CDR1 MNHEY and CDR2 SVGAGI. V dropped 6 bases and J dropped 10; count of bases not matched to a gene: 5. The CDR3 nucleotides read TGTGCCAGCAGATCAGACAGGGGCTCACCCCTCCACTTT. This sequence encodes CASRSDRGSPLHF.

This rearrangement joins TRBV11-2 to TRBJ1-1, with TRBD1 as a possible D gene (5 bases). Trimming stripped 6 bases from V and 6 bases from J, with 26 bases between. The CDR3 loop spans 17 amino acids. CDR1 and CDR2 (germline): SGHAT, FQNNGV. The CDR3 nucleotides are TGTGCCAGCAGACCCGGGAGGGGCGGCAATCGCTTACCTGAAGCTTTCTTT. It is translated as CASRPGRGGNRLPEAFF. Based on the CDR3 plus reference TRBV11-2 and TRBJ1-1, the full variable domain is EAGVAQSPRYKIIEKRQSVAFWCNPISGHATLYWYQQILGQGPKLLIQFQNNGVVDDSQLPKDRFSAERLKGVDSTLKIQPAKLEDSAVYLCASRPGRGGNRLPEAFFGQGTRLTVV.

The chain joins TRBV10-3 to TRBJ1-2; no firm D call. This CDR3 spans 14 amino acids. CDR1 ENHRY and CDR2 SYGVKD come from the germline V gene. Trimming pared 3 bases from V and 1 base from J, leaving 9 bases between. Written as DNA, the CDR3 is TGTGCCATCAGTGAACAGCTACTTAACTATGGCTACACCTTC. It yields the protein CAISEQLLNYGYTF.

V is TRBV10-3 and J is TRBJ1-2, with 8 bases identical to TRBD1. The junction had 1 base not matched to a gene; V was cut back by 7 bases and J by 3 bases. The CDR3 spans 12 residues. The germline V gene has CDR1 ENHRY and CDR2 SYGVKD. The CDR3 coding sequence is TGTGCCATCATGGACAGGGACTATGGCTACACCTTC. It translates to CAIMDRDYGYTF.

V usage is TRBV9 and J usage is TRBJ2-7; 7 nucleotides match TRBD1. The CDR3 runs to 14 residues. Looked up from germline, CDR1 is SGDLS and CDR2 is YYNGEE. J gave up 2 bases and V 4 bases, and 6 bases lay outside the gene matches. CDR3 in DNA: TGTGCCAGCAGCCCCCGACAGGGAGCCTACGAGCAGTACTTC. This encodes CASSPRQGAYEQYF. The full variable domain, in which reference TRBV9 and TRBJ2-7 provide the parts outside the CDR3, is DSGVTQTPKHLITATGQRVTLRCSPRSGDLSVYWYQQSLDQGLQFLIQYYNGEERAKGNILERFSAQQFPDLHSELNLSSLELGDSALYFCASSPRQGAYEQYFGPGTRLTVT.

CDR3 DNA sequence: TGTGCCATCAGTGAGTCGAAGGACGGACTAGCTGAGCAGTACTTC. Translating gives CAISESKDGLAEQYF. The chain recombines TRBV10-3 with TRBJ2-7; 8 bases map to TRBD2. Per the germline V gene, CDR1 is ENHRY and CDR2 is SYGVKD. The CDR3 loop spans 15 amino acids. V dropped 0 bases and J dropped 7; count of bases not matched to a gene: 8.

The chain couples TRBV7-6 to TRBJ2-3; perhaps TRBD2 as D (6 bases). Trimming took 6 bases from V and 1 from J, leaving 20 bases between them. In germline, CDR1 is SGHVS, CDR2 FNYEAQ. The CDR3 runs to 17 residues. CDR3 sequence (DNA): TGTGCCAGCAGTTCCTTCGGAGGGCCAGGAGGCACAGATACGCAGTATTTT. It is translated as CASSSFGGPGGTDTQYF.

The count of this clone is one. The chain joins TRBV28 to TRBJ2-1; 10 bases map to TRBD2. V was pared by 5 bases and J by 5 bases, with 6 bases of the junction left unmatched. CDR3 size: 15 residues. Germline V lookup: CDR1 MDHEN, CDR2 SYDVKM. CDR3 sequence (DNA): TGTGCCAGCAGTCTAGCGGGAGATCTCGACAATGAGCAGTTCTTC. Translation: CASSLAGDLDNEQFF.

The chain is built from TRBV9 and TRBJ2-7; D ambiguous. Between the trimmed V and J ends, which lost 4 bases and 5 bases, there was a span of 13 bases. Germline CDR1 is SGDLS and CDR2 is YYNGEE. This CDR3 has 13 residues. CDR3 loop: CASSPLSYDEQYF. DNA for the CDR3: TGTGCCAGCAGCCCTCTATCCTACGACGAGCAGTACTTC. Full variable domain (remainder filled in from reference TRBV9 and TRBJ2-7): DSGVTQTPKHLITATGQRVTLRCSPRSGDLSVYWYQQSLDQGLQFLIQYYNGEERAKGNILERFSAQQFPDLHSELNLSSLELGDSALYFCASSPLSYDEQYFGPGTRLTVT.

The CDR3 is CASSLGGDEAFF. The CDR3 DNA is TGTGCCAGCTCCCTAGGGGGCGATGAAGCTTTCTTT. The rearrangement joins TRBV18 to TRBJ1-1, with 7 bases that match TRBD1. V trimming: 6 bases; J trimming: 7 bases; junction bases outside the gene matches: 5. This CDR3 region has 12 residues. Per germline, CDR1 KGHSH and CDR2 LQKENI. The full variable domain, rest sourced from reference TRBV18 and TRBJ1-1, is NAGVMQNPRHLVRRRGQEARLRCSPMKGHSHVYWYRQLPEEGLKFMVYLQKENIIDESGMPKERFSAEFPKEGPSILRIQQVVRGDSAAYFCASSLGGDEAFFGQGTRLTVV.

The chain carries TRBV7-8 and TRBJ2-7; 7 bases match TRBD1. The CDR3 is 15 residues long. The ends lost 5 bases at V and 4 bases at J; junction bases unmatched: 11. Germline loops: CDR1 SGHVS, CDR2 FQNEAQ. The CDR3 loop reads CASSPRRQGPYEQYF. The CDR3 DNA sequence: TGTGCCAGCAGCCCACGAAGACAGGGTCCTTACGAGCAGTACTTC.